Below are 10 T cell receptor beta chains sequenced from a single sample in a study of cytomegalovirus exposure and HLA in healthy donors. The PCR used 60 Vbeta and 13 Jbeta primers. The table came from immunoSEQ multiplex PCR; TCRdb's copy has only in-frame clones and leaves some out. The table counts roughly 200,000 clones; 6.5% lies in the top ten. The sample comprised PBMCs. Receptors were obtained from a young man in good health and CMV-seronegative.

This sequence joins TRBV6-5 and TRBJ2-7; weak D call: TRBD1 (6 bases). This CDR3 has 16 residues. Trimming took 0 bases from V and 2 from J, leaving 14 bases between them. The germline V gene encodes CDR1 MNHEY and CDR2 SVGAGI. The CDR3: CASSYSTEQGTYEQYF. The CDR3, as DNA: TGTGCCAGCAGTTACTCGACGGAACAGGGAACCTACGAGCAGTACTTC.

This sequence joins TRBV5-1 and TRBJ1-4, with 7 nucleotides matching TRBD1. V lost 3 bases and J lost 8; bases outside the gene matches: 10. CDR1 and CDR2 (germline): SGHRS, YFSETQ. The CDR3 has 15 amino acids. The CDR3: CASSWGRDSGEKLFF. In DNA form, the CDR3 reads TGCGCCAGCAGCTGGGGCCGGGACAGCGGGGAAAAACTGTTTTTT. The full variable domain, with the rest looked up from reference TRBV5-1 and TRBJ1-4, is KAGVTQTPRYLIKTRGQQVTLSCSPISGHRSVSWYQQTPGQGLQFLFEYFSETQRNKGNFPGRFSGRQFSNSRSEMNVSTLELGDSALYLCASSWGRDSGEKLFFGSGTQLSVL.

This chain links TRBV5-1 with TRBJ2-6; TRBD2 might be the D (5 bases). Looked up from germline, CDR1 is SGHRS and CDR2 is YFSETQ. Trimming pared 3 bases from V and 1 base from J, leaving 17 bases between. The CDR3 contains 18 residues. The CDR3 DNA reads TGCGCCAGCAGCTCCACACCGGGAATGGGGTCTGGGGCCAACGTCCTGACTTTC. As protein: CASSSTPGMGSGANVLTF.

This sequence joins TRBV10-1 and TRBJ2-3; the match to TRBD2 covers 7 bases. The CDR3 runs to 15 residues. Unmatched junction bases numbered 6, after V lost 3 bases and J lost 3 bases. Looked up from germline, CDR1 is WNHNN and CDR2 is SYGVQD (reference sequence). The CDR3 spells CASSDLGGSTDTQYF. As DNA, the CDR3 is TGCGCCAGCAGTGACTTGGGCGGGAGTACAGATACGCAGTATTTT.

The chain has TRBV7-2 and TRBJ1-2, with TRBD1 identical over 10 bases. With 6 bases clipped from V and 6 bases from J, the junction kept 7 bases outside the gene matches. Germline lookup yields CDR1 SGHTA and CDR2 FQGNSA. This CDR3 region has 14 residues. The CDR3 protein is CASRRDRGRDGYTF. CDR3 nucleotides: TGTGCCAGCAGGCGAGACAGGGGGCGGGATGGCTACACCTTC.

The V call is TRBV5-6, the J call TRBJ2-7, with D possibly TRBD1 on 6 matching bases. Per germline, CDR1 SGHDT and CDR2 YYEEEE. This CDR3 is 14 amino acids long. The V end was cut by 4 bases, the J end by 3 bases, with 14 bases between. CDR3 region: CASSEDSYFYEQYF. In nucleotides, the CDR3 is TGTGCCAGCAGCGAGGACAGCTACTTCTACGAGCAGTACTTC.

This chain joins TRBV9 and TRBJ2-5; D possibly corresponds to TRBD2 (5 bases). Germline loops: CDR1 SGDLS, CDR2 YYNGEE. The CDR3 length is 15 residues. Between the trimmed V and J ends, which lost 0 bases and 4 bases, there was a span of 13 bases. Here the CDR3 reads CASSVGRAGRETQYF. CDR3 sequence (DNA): TGTGCCAGCAGCGTAGGGCGGGCAGGTCGAGAGACCCAGTACTTC.

The chain couples TRBV4-1 to TRBJ1-1; TRBD1 matches 12 bases. The germline gives CDR1 MGHRA, CDR2 YSYEKL. J gave up 5 bases and V 4 bases, and 11 bases lay outside the gene matches. The CDR3 covers 17 residues. CDR3 in DNA: TGCGCCAGCAGCCGGTACGGGACAGGGGGCGGGGGTACTGAAGCTTTCTTT. Translating gives CASSRYGTGGGGTEAFF.

The rearrangement joins TRBV4-2 to TRBJ1-2; D is possibly TRBD1 (6 bases). V lost 0 bases and J 4 bases, leaving 12 bases between the germline ends. From germline, CDR1 is LGHNA and CDR2 YNFKEQ. The CDR3 spans 15 residues. The CDR3 DNA reads TGTGCCAGCAGCCAAGATAGGGGGTTAAGCTATGGCTACACCTTC. This gives the protein CASSQDRGLSYGYTF.

The chain combines TRBV4-2 with TRBJ1-6; 7 bases are a match to TRBD1. This CDR3 spans 15 amino acids. The V segment lost 4 bases and the J segment 5 bases; nucleotides outside the gene matches: 5. Germline V lookup: CDR1 LGHNA, CDR2 YNFKEQ. The CDR3 DNA sequence: TGTGCCAGCAGCCTCCGGGACAGAGATAATTCACCCCTCCACTTT. Protein: CASSLRDRDNSPLHF.